The TCR beta chain described here comes from a study of blood T cells in healthy people across ages. The CDR3 has 17 residues. Looked up from germline, CDR1 is MGHRA and CDR2 is YSYEKL. Trimming stripped 4 bases from V and 5 bases from J, with 24 bases between. The second PCR ran about 6 to 12 cycles with a sample-barcoded 5' primer and J-beta primers. Each CDR3 protein gets one entry after TCRdb re-called the 5' RACE reads with MiXCR. The sample shows hundreds of thousands of distinct CDR3 sequences, roughly 52% of them seen only once. The chain couples TRBV4-1 to TRBJ2-7; D is possibly TRBD2 (7 bases). Specimen: blood. The source is a man in his thirties or forties in good health. The CDR3 bases are TGCGCCAGCAGCCCTTTGAGAGAGGGGGGGCTAGGCGACGAGCAGTACTTC. Residues: CASSPLREGGLGDEQYF.